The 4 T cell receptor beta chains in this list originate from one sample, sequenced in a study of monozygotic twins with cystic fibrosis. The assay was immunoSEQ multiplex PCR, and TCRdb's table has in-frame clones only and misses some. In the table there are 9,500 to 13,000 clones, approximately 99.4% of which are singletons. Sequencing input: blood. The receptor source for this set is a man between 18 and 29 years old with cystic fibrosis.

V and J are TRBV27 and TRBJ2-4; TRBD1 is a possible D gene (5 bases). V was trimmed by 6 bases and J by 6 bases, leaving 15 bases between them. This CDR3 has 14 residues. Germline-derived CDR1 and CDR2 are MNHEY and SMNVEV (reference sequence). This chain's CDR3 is CASRLQGSGNIQYF. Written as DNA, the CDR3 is TGTGCCAGCAGGCTTCAGGGTTCGGGAAACATTCAGTACTTC.

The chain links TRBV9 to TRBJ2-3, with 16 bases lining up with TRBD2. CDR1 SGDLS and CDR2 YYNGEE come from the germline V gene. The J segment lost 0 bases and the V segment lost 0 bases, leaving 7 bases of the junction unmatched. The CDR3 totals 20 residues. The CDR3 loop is CASSVATGTSGRGSTDTQYF. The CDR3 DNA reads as TGTGCCAGCAGCGTAGCAACGGGGACTAGCGGGAGGGGTAGCACAGATACGCAGTATTTT.

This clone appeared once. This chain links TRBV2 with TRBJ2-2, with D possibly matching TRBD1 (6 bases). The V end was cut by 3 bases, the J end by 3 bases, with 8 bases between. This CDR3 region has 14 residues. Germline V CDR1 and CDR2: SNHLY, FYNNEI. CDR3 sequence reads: CASSDRGYTGELFF. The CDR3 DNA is TGTGCCAGCAGTGACAGGGGCTACACCGGGGAGCTGTTTTTT. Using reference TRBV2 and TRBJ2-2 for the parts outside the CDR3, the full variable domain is EPEVTQTPSHQVTQMGQEVILRCVPISNHLYFYWYRQILGQKVEFLVSFYNNEISEKSEIFDDQFSVERPDGSNFTLKIRSTKLEDSAMYFCASSDRGYTGELFFGEGSRLTVL.

This CDR3 is CASSLEEVFIDQPQHF. In DNA form, the CDR3 reads TGTGCCAGCAGCTTGGAGGAGGTTTTCATCGATCAGCCCCAGCATTTT. The gene calls are TRBV5-6 and TRBJ1-5; D remains unclear. The V end was cut by 0 bases, the J end by 5 bases, with 15 bases between. The CDR3 has 16 residues. Per germline, CDR1 SGHDT and CDR2 YYEEEE.